The 15 T cell receptor beta chains reported below all come from one sample, sequenced in a study of OX40 agonist ivuxolimab in advanced cancers. Receptors were amplified or captured by the immunoSEQ multiplex PCR assay. Entries here come from immuneACCESS through TCRdb and include only in-frame sequences with V and J called. Some clones fail to appear in such tables; in the studies checked, an unresolved V gene covers under half of the shortfall, and the cause of the remainder is unknown. The sample profile shows roughly 32,000 clones; roughly 89% of them were found once. Approximately 27% of the sample rests with the top ten. This specimen consisted of CD4+ or CD8+ T cells sorted from blood, obtained in a trial of the OX40 agonist ivuxolimab. These receptor sequences come from an adult with an advanced solid tumor such as melanoma, head and neck, liver or kidney cancer.

The genes are TRBV28 and TRBJ2-3; the D gene is possibly TRBD1 (5 bases). The V end lost 3 bases, the J end lost 0 bases, and 10 bases lay between the germline ends. This CDR3 region has 15 residues. CDR1 and CDR2 (germline): MDHEN, SYDVKM. This CDR3 reads CASSFEGVSTDTQYF. The DNA of the CDR3 is TGTGCCAGCAGTTTTGAAGGGGTTAGCACAGATACGCAGTATTTT. The complete variable domain, with remaining parts taken from reference TRBV28 and TRBJ2-3, reads DVKVTQSSRYLVKRTGEKVFLECVQDMDHENMFWYRQDPGLGLRLIYFSYDVKMKEKGDIPEGYSVSREKKERFSLILESASTNQTSMYLCASSFEGVSTDTQYFGPGTRLTVL.

This chain connects TRBV21-1 to TRBJ2-5; whether TRBD1, the table's D call, matches the DNA was not checked. TRBV21-1 represents a pseudogene. There are 13 residues in the CDR3. The CDR3 sequence: CASSKQAWETQYF. Here the CDR3 DNA reads TGTGCCAGCAGCAAACAGGCGTGGGAGACCCAGTACTTC.

This clone has a single count. The CDR3: CASSFEGAGNIQYF. As DNA, the CDR3 is TGTGCCAGCAGTTTCGAGGGGGCCGGAAACATTCAGTACTTC. This chain connects TRBV27 to TRBJ2-4; 7 bases are a match to TRBD1. CDR1 and CDR2 from the germline V gene are MNHEY and SMNVEV (reference sequence). CDR3 length: 14 amino acids. J was trimmed by 6 bases and V by 3 bases; bases with no gene match: 5.

J is TRBJ2-2 and V is TRBV9, with TRBD2 as a possible D gene (5 bases). V lost 0 bases and J lost 4, with 7 bases in between. The length of the CDR3 is 14 residues. Germline-derived CDR1 and CDR2 are SGDLS and YYNGEE. CDR3 residues: CASSVGGSTGELFF. The CDR3 nucleotides are TGTGCCAGCAGCGTAGGCGGGTCCACCGGGGAGCTGTTTTTT.

The chain joins TRBV30 to TRBJ1-2, with D possibly being TRBD1 (5 bases). This CDR3 comprises 13 residues. The V end was cut by 1 base, the J end by 3 bases, with 9 bases between. CDR1 is GTSNPN, CDR2 SVGIG, per germline (reference sequence). In DNA form, the CDR3 reads TGTGCCTGGAGTGGGGGCTCCGACTATGGCTACACCTTC. This sequence encodes CAWSGGSDYGYTF.

The V and J genes are TRBV9 and TRBJ2-3; 8 bases agree with TRBD2. V lost 7 bases, J lost 3 bases, and 4 bases stayed unmatched. The CDR3 covers 13 residues. Germline V gene lookup returns CDR1 SGDLS and CDR2 YYNGEE. The CDR3 nucleotides are TGTGCCAGCTCTAGCGGGCAAACAGATACGCAGTATTTT. Translation gives CASSSGQTDTQYF.

The chain carries TRBV7-6 and TRBJ2-1, with D unresolved. Trimming shortened V by 0 bases and J by 8 bases, and 8 bases separated the two germline ends. Germline values: CDR1 SGHVS, CDR2 FNYEAQ. The CDR3 has 13 residues. The CDR3 DNA is TGTGCCAGCAGCTTAGCGGCTTTGTATGAGCAGTTCTTC. Encoded protein: CASSLAALYEQFF.

The chain has TRBV11-3 and TRBJ2-5; D possibly corresponds to TRBD1 (5 bases). Germline CDR1 SGHNT, CDR2 YENEEA. The CDR3 is 13 amino acids. V was clipped by 5 bases and J by 4 bases, with 11 bases between them. The CDR3 DNA reads TGTGCCAGCAGCATACAGGTTGGAGAGACCCAGTACTTC. Protein: CASSIQVGETQYF.

The rearrangement links TRBV30 to TRBJ1-1, with D unresolved. V shed 2 bases and J shed 1 base, with 11 bases lying between them. The CDR3 length is 14 residues. From germline, CDR1 is GTSNPN and CDR2 SVGIG (reference sequence). CDR3: CAWSTGLANTEAFF. Here the CDR3 DNA reads TGTGCCTGGAGTACGGGTTTGGCGAACACTGAAGCTTTCTTT.

CDR3: CASSSLLAGGQYEQYF. DNA of the CDR3: TGTGCCAGCAGCTCCTTACTAGCGGGAGGCCAATACGAGCAGTACTTC. The V call is TRBV5-6, the J call TRBJ2-7; 12 bases are shared with TRBD2. CDR1 and CDR2 (germline): SGHDT, YYEEEE. The CDR3 totals 16 residues. Germline trimming cut 3 bases from V and 4 bases from J; bases unmatched to any gene: 8.

The chain recombines TRBV21-1 with TRBJ2-7. TRBV21-1 is shown as a pseudogene. The CDR3 is 16 amino acids. As DNA, the CDR3 is TGTGCCAGCAGTACTGGATCCCCACCGCCAACCTACGAGCAGTACTTC. Its translation is CASSTGSPPPTYEQYF.

V is TRBV5-6 and J is TRBJ2-7; 11 bases align to TRBD2. J gave up 2 bases and V 3 bases, and 7 bases lay outside the gene matches. This CDR3 comprises 16 residues. Germline V gives CDR1 SGHDT, CDR2 YYEEEE. CDR3: CASSSDTSGSPYEQYF. The CDR3 DNA reads as TGTGCCAGCAGCTCCGATACTAGCGGGAGTCCCTACGAGCAGTACTTC.

The V and J genes are TRBV13 and TRBJ1-2; 7 nucleotides match TRBD1. The CDR3 extends over 15 amino acids. The germline V gene encodes CDR1 PRHDT and CDR2 FYEKMQ (reference sequence). V shed 0 bases, J shed 2 bases, and the junction held 3 bases outside the gene matches. CDR3 in DNA: TGTGCCAGCAGCTTAGGACAGGGGTTCAACTATGGCTACACCTTC. Its translation is CASSLGQGFNYGYTF.

The rearrangement links TRBV2 to TRBJ2-7; 8 nucleotides align to TRBD1. With V trimmed by 6 bases and J by 5 bases, 9 bases remained unmatched. The CDR3 is 14 amino acids. Germline V gene lookup returns CDR1 SNHLY and CDR2 FYNNEI. CDR3 amino acids: CASSLGQGQDEQYF. The CDR3 coding sequence is TGTGCCAGCAGCCTAGGACAGGGACAGGACGAGCAGTACTTC.

The chain links TRBV7-9 to TRBJ1-4, with D maybe TRBD1 (5 bases). In germline, CDR1 is SEHNR, CDR2 FQNEAQ (reference sequence). The CDR3 is made up of 17 amino acids. The germline V and J ends were trimmed by 4 bases and 4 bases, with 19 bases remaining between them. This CDR3 reads CASSYRPATEINEKLFF. CDR3 nucleotides: TGTGCCAGCAGCTACCGGCCAGCGACAGAGATTAATGAAAAACTGTTTTTT.